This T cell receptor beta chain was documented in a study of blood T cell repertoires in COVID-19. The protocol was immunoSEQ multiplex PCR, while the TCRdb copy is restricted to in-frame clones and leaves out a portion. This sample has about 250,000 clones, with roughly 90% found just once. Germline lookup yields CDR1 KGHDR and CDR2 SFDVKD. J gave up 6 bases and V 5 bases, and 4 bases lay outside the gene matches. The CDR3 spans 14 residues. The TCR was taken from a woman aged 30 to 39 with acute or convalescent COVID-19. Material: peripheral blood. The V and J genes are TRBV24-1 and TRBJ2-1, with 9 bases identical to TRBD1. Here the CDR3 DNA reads TGTGCCACCAGTGCACGGACAGGGGTCAATGAGCAGTTCTTC. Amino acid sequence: CATSARTGVNEQFF.